Presented here are 32 T cell receptor beta chains from one specimen sequenced in a study of T cell clusters in autoimmune cytopenias (dated by TCRdb to 2018 to 2020). For each sample, TRB amplification used about 0.25 ug of peripheral blood genomic DNA, equal to approximately 37,500 genome equivalents. For sequencing, an Illumina MiSeq was employed. Multiplex PCR with a touch-down protocol amplified TRB rearrangements, with the TRB-A and TRB-B primer pools combined in a single tube. Once TCRdb had reprocessed the reads, it stored one entry per CDR3 protein sequence and supplied no DNA. For this sample, the table gives some 5,000 distinct CDR3 sequences. The ten most abundant clones make up around 21% of the sample. The data were also submitted as part of a second study, on T cell repertoires in aging, cancer and after chemotherapy.

The specimen sequenced was peripheral blood. Receptors were obtained from a human donor in good health.

The chain joins TRBV14 to TRBJ1-3. CDR3 size: 16 residues. Germline CDR1 is SGHDN and CDR2 is FVKESK. The CDR3 sequence: CASSQDLTLSGNTIYF.

The rearrangement uses TRBV4-2 and TRBJ1-6. The CDR3 sequence is 13 residues long. Germline assignment: CDR1 LGHNA and CDR2 YNFKEQ. Here the CDR3 reads CASSQDLWSPLHF.

The chain recombines TRBV5-1 with TRBJ1-3; checking the TCRdb D call of TRBD1 is not possible without DNA. This CDR3 region has 14 residues. In germline, CDR1 is SGHRS, CDR2 YFSETQ. The CDR3 reads CASSIQGAGDTIYF. The variable domain in full, completed from reference TRBV5-1 and TRBJ1-3, reads KAGVTQTPRYLIKTRGQQVTLSCSPISGHRSVSWYQQTPGQGLQFLFEYFSETQRNKGNFPGRFSGRQFSNSRSEMNVSTLELGDSALYLCASSIQGAGDTIYFGEGSWLTVV.

This clonotype ranks as medium-sized in terms of frequency. The chain combines TRBV5-4 with TRBJ1-2. Germline loops: CDR1 SGHNT, CDR2 YYREEE (reference sequence). The CDR3 spans 15 residues. CDR3 region: CASSLDVGGNYGYTF. The whole variable domain, filled in from reference TRBV5-4 and TRBJ1-2, reads ETGVTQSPTHLIKTRGQQVTLRCSSQSGHNTVSWYQQALGQGPQFIFQYYREEENGRGNFPPRFSGLQFPNYSSELNVNALELDDSALYLCASSLDVGGNYGYTFGSGTRLTVV.

J is TRBJ1-1 and V is TRBV14. Germline CDR1 is SGHDN and CDR2 is FVKESK. There are 14 residues in the CDR3. Here the CDR3 reads CASSQGGLNPAAFF. The full variable domain, with the rest looked up from reference TRBV14 and TRBJ1-1, is EAGVTQFPSHSVIEKGQTVTLRCDPISGHDNLYWYRRVMGKEIKFLLHFVKESKQDESGMPNNRFLAERTGGTYSTLKVQPAELEDSGVYFCASSQGGLNPAAFFGQGTRLTVV.

Frequency places this clonotype as medium-sized. The chain recombines TRBV7-6 with TRBJ2-1. The CDR3 has 14 residues. Germline assignment: CDR1 SGHVS and CDR2 FNYEAQ. The chain's CDR3 is CASSFGSSYNEQFF.

This clonotype is medium-sized by frequency. The rearrangement links TRBV27 to TRBJ2-7; TCRdb indicates TRBD1, and absent DNA this call remains unverified. The CDR3 spans 13 residues. Germline-derived CDR1 and CDR2 are MNHEY and SMNVEV (reference sequence). The CDR3 reads CASSLYQGWEQYF.

CDR3 region: CASSLDSLSNEQFF. The J gene is TRBJ2-1, the V gene TRBV7-7. CDR1 is SSHAT, CDR2 FNYEAQ, per germline (reference sequence). This CDR3 has 14 amino acids. The whole variable domain, remainder taken from reference TRBV7-7 and TRBJ2-1, is GAGVSQSPRYKVTKRGQDVTLRCDPISSHATLYWYQQALGQGPEFLTYFNYEAQPDKSGLPSDRFSAERPEGSISTLTIQRTEQRDSAMYRCASSLDSLSNEQFFGPGTRLTVL.

V gene TRBV5-4 combines with J gene TRBJ2-7. This CDR3 has 13 residues. Germline V gives CDR1 SGHNT, CDR2 YYREEE (reference sequence). The CDR3 region is CASSQELGDEQYF.

The rearrangement links TRBV4-2 to TRBJ1-2. Germline values: CDR1 LGHNA, CDR2 YNFKEQ. There are 13 residues in the CDR3. CDR3 amino acids: CATHGGSNYGYTF.

The chain joins TRBV29-1 to TRBJ1-1. The CDR3 consists of 13 residues. CDR1 and CDR2 (germline): SQVTM, ANQGSEA. The CDR3 sequence is CSVEEGTNTEAFF.

This clonotype shows up as medium-sized by frequency. The chain couples TRBV19 to TRBJ2-1; TCRdb designates TRBD1, a call that cannot be tested without DNA. CDR3 length: 15 residues. Germline V gives CDR1 LNHDA, CDR2 SQIVND (reference sequence). CDR3 loop: CASSVRGGLFNEQFF.

Frequency places this clonotype as medium-sized. The gene calls are TRBV6-5 and TRBJ2-3; lacking DNA, the TRBD2 call made by TCRdb goes unchecked. This CDR3 region has 15 residues. Germline values: CDR1 MNHEY, CDR2 SVGAGI. The CDR3 loop is CASGSGGAGTDTQYF.

In terms of frequency, this clonotype is medium-sized. V and J are TRBV27 and TRBJ2-1. The CDR3 loop spans 16 amino acids. The germline CDR1 and CDR2 sequences are MNHEY and SMNVEV (reference sequence). The CDR3 here is CASSLSKTRAYNEQFF.

This clonotype ranks as medium-sized in terms of frequency. V and J are TRBV19 and TRBJ2-1. This CDR3 is 12 amino acids long. Per germline, CDR1 LNHDA and CDR2 SQIVND (reference sequence). The CDR3 protein is CASSRDYNEQFF.

This sequence joins TRBV20-1 and TRBJ1-4; TCRdb gives TRBD1 as the D gene, but with no DNA this cannot be confirmed. The CDR3 sequence is 16 residues long. Germline V CDR1 and CDR2: DFQATT, SNEGSKA (reference sequence). CDR3 residues: CSALNDSLQGREKLFF.

By frequency, this clonotype registers medium-sized. V gene TRBV29-1 combines with J gene TRBJ2-7; lacking DNA, the TRBD1 call made by TCRdb goes unchecked. This CDR3 is 12 amino acids long. In germline, CDR1 is SQVTM, CDR2 ANQGSEA. The CDR3 reads CSVGGTGREQYF.

The chain uses TRBV24-1 and TRBJ1-1; TCRdb designates TRBD1, a call that cannot be tested without DNA. Germline loops: CDR1 KGHDR, CDR2 SFDVKD. The CDR3 runs 13 residues. The CDR3 loop is CATKDRGSTEAFF.

The J gene is TRBJ1-6, the V gene TRBV6-6; the D gene TCRdb calls, TRBD1, cannot be checked with no DNA. The CDR3 is 13 amino acids. From germline, CDR1 is MNHNY and CDR2 SVGAGI (reference sequence). This CDR3 reads CASRGGLCSPLHF.

The V call is TRBV13, the J call TRBJ1-1; the TCRdb call, TRBD1, lacks DNA for checking. Per germline, CDR1 PRHDT and CDR2 FYEKMQ (reference sequence). The CDR3 contains 14 residues. CDR3 sequence: CASSYYSGYTEAFF.

Measured by frequency, this clonotype is large. The chain has TRBV30 and TRBJ2-1; TCRdb returns TRBD2, unconfirmable since there is no DNA. CDR3 length: 14 residues. The germline V gene encodes CDR1 GTSNPN and CDR2 SVGIG (reference sequence). CDR3 sequence reads: CAWSWASGSSEQFF.

Judged by frequency, this clonotype is medium-sized. This chain uses TRBV30 with TRBJ2-2; TCRdb indicates TRBD1, and absent DNA this call remains unverified. The CDR3 spans 15 residues. CDR1 GTSNPN and CDR2 SVGIG come from the germline V gene (reference sequence). CDR3 protein: CAWSPTQGITGELFF.

The V gene is TRBV5-1, the J gene TRBJ2-1; TCRdb's D gene call, TRBD1, goes unchecked for lack of DNA. This CDR3 spans 15 amino acids. In germline, CDR1 is SGHRS, CDR2 YFSETQ. CDR3 protein: CASGFGGVSYNEQFF.

Measured by frequency, this clonotype is medium-sized. The chain employs TRBV24-1 and TRBJ2-5. This CDR3 spans 11 amino acids. Germline CDR1 and CDR2: KGHDR and SFDVKD. Here the CDR3 reads CATSDFKTQYF.

This clonotype registers medium-sized by frequency. The rearrangement uses TRBV30 and TRBJ1-1. The CDR3 extends over 13 amino acids. Germline V gene data show CDR1 as GTSNPN and CDR2 as SVGIG (reference sequence). The CDR3 loop is CAWSVGGRTEAFF.

V and J are TRBV20-1 and TRBJ2-1; the TCRdb D gene call, TRBD2, has no DNA to confirm it. CDR1 is DFQATT, CDR2 SNEGSKA, per germline (reference sequence). The CDR3 is 14 residues long. This CDR3 is CSARSQREGGEQFF.

Its frequency marks this clonotype as medium-sized. The genes are TRBV6-2 or TRBV6-3 and TRBJ2-1; with no DNA, the TCRdb D assignment of TRBD1 cannot be verified. CDR3 size: 16 residues. The germline CDR1 and CDR2 sequences are MNHEY and SVGEGT. The CDR3 reads CASRRIRDSREYGQFF.

The chain couples TRBV5-4 to TRBJ2-7; TCRdb outputs TRBD2, but without DNA this stays unchecked. CDR3 size: 15 residues. Looked up from germline, CDR1 is SGHNT and CDR2 is YYREEE (reference sequence). The CDR3 sequence is CASSSRLAGGQEQYF.

By frequency, this clonotype is medium-sized. This chain joins TRBV6-5 and TRBJ1-5; with no DNA, the TCRdb D assignment of TRBD1 cannot be verified. This CDR3 region has 13 residues. In germline, CDR1 is MNHEY, CDR2 SVGAGI. The CDR3 reads CASRTGVDQPQHF.

This clonotype is classed as medium-sized by frequency. This CDR3 reads CASGDWSGELFF. The chain has TRBV18 and TRBJ2-2. Germline assignment: CDR1 KGHSH and CDR2 LQKENI. The CDR3 contains 12 residues.

Judged by frequency, this clonotype is medium-sized. This chain links TRBV7-9 with TRBJ2-3; TCRdb lists TRBD1, though no DNA is available to test this call. CDR1 is SEHNR, CDR2 FQNEAQ, per germline (reference sequence). This CDR3 has 16 amino acids. The CDR3 sequence is CASSSHRTGSADTQYF.

This chain joins TRBV20-1 and TRBJ2-7; TCRdb indicates TRBD1, and absent DNA this call remains unverified. Germline-derived CDR1 and CDR2 are DFQATT and SNEGSKA (reference sequence). The CDR3 has 12 residues. The chain's CDR3 is CSAGTGSYEQYF.